This TCR beta chain came from a study of T cells after yellow fever vaccination. Whole-study results and caveats: Subsequent to the booster, the majority of primary-vaccination clones reappeared (roughly 97% CD4, approximately 90% CD8). Peaking on day 5 versus 15, the secondary response was faster but weaker.

The CDR3 has 14 residues. V gave up 0 bases and J gave up 0 bases, with 5 bases separating them. Germline V gene data show CDR1 as DFQATT and CDR2 as SNEGSKA (reference sequence). A few counts support this clonotype. Its antigen is not identified. In TCRdb, the 5' RACE reads were re-called with MiXCR into one record per CDR3 protein. Among 450,000 to 650,000 distinct CDR3 sequences listed, 20% to 25% were seen once. Specimen: PBMCs, collected roughly 23 days after the first yellow fever vaccination. The chain recombines TRBV20-1 with TRBJ2-2; D ambiguous. This receptor was identified in a man aged 18 to 29 who received the YFV17D yellow fever vaccine. CDR3 in amino acids: CSAREVANTGELFF. The CDR3 nucleotides read TGCAGTGCTAGAGAGGTAGCGAACACCGGGGAGCTGTTTTTT.